This passage covers 32 T cell receptor beta chains from one sample sequenced in a study of cytomegalovirus exposure and HLA in healthy donors. Primers included in the PCR were 60 Vbeta and 13 Jbeta primers. Profiling relied on immunoSEQ multiplex PCR, and the TCRdb table lists in-frame clones only, not all of them. The data show some 110,000 clones, 60% to 85% seen once. Sequences were obtained from PBMCs. The receptors stem from a man over 45 in good health and CMV-seropositive.

The CDR3 bases are TGTGCCAGCAGCTTAGTTGGGGCGGGGCACACTGAAGCTTTCTTT. This codes for CASSLVGAGHTEAFF. The chain is built from TRBV7-9 and TRBJ1-1, with D perhaps TRBD1 (5 bases). Trimming pared 1 base from V and 3 bases from J, leaving 12 bases between. From germline, CDR1 is SEHNR and CDR2 FQNEAQ (reference sequence). The CDR3 totals 15 residues.

The rearrangement links TRBV28 to TRBJ1-5, with a possible D match to TRBD1 (5 bases). V was shortened by 10 bases and J by 4 bases, with 11 bases between the two germline ends. Germline V gives CDR1 MDHEN, CDR2 SYDVKM. The CDR3 has 12 residues. The CDR3 here is CATGVPNQPQHF. For the CDR3, the DNA is TGTGCCACGGGGGTACCAAATCAGCCCCAGCATTTT.

V and J are TRBV4-1 and TRBJ2-4; 10 nucleotides align to TRBD1. Germline V gene data show CDR1 as MGHRA and CDR2 as YSYEKL. V lost 5 bases and J lost 7; bases outside the gene matches: 8. The CDR3 contains 15 residues. For the CDR3, the DNA is TGCGCCAGCAGCACCAGGGGGACAGGGGCGAACATTCAGTACTTC. Translating gives CASSTRGTGANIQYF.

The V call is TRBV18, the J call TRBJ2-7; D possibly corresponds to TRBD1 (6 bases). The germline V gene has CDR1 KGHSH and CDR2 LQKENI. Trimming stripped 6 bases from V and 2 bases from J, with 17 bases between. The CDR3 consists of 15 residues. The CDR3 DNA reads as TGTGCCAGCTCGGAAATGACAGGTTCCACCTACGAGCAGTACTTC. Encoded protein: CASSEMTGSTYEQYF. Full variable domain (outside the CDR3, taken from reference TRBV18 and TRBJ2-7): NAGVMQNPRHLVRRRGQEARLRCSPMKGHSHVYWYRQLPEEGLKFMVYLQKENIIDESGMPKERFSAEFPKEGPSILRIQQVVRGDSAAYFCASSEMTGSTYEQYFGPGTRLTVT.

The chain couples TRBV28 to TRBJ2-7, with TRBD1 as a possible D gene (6 bases). Trimming removed 7 bases at V and 4 bases at J, with 8 bases between. Germline V gene data show CDR1 as MDHEN and CDR2 as SYDVKM. The CDR3 consists of 11 residues. The DNA of the CDR3 is TGTGCCAGCAACCAGGGGTACGAGCAGTACTTC. Amino acids: CASNQGYEQYF.

This clone was found a few times. The chain carries TRBV30 and TRBJ1-1; no definite D call. Trimming took off 3 bases at V and 4 bases at J, with 15 bases between the two ends. CDR1 is GTSNPN and CDR2 is SVGIG in the germline V gene (reference sequence). The CDR3 extends over 14 amino acids. CDR3 nucleotides: TGTGCCTGGAGGGCCCCTCCGGCGGGCACTGAAGCTTTCTTT. Residues: CAWRAPPAGTEAFF.

This clone was picked up one time. The rearrangement joins TRBV7-6 to TRBJ2-1; 11 bases are a match to TRBD2. V gave up 3 bases and J gave up 0 bases; unmatched junction bases: 10. The CDR3 totals 19 residues. The germline V gene encodes CDR1 SGHVS and CDR2 FNYEAQ. CDR3 sequence reads: CASSLRLAGGSSSYNEQFF. The CDR3 bases are TGTGCCAGCAGCTTGAGGCTAGCGGGGGGATCTAGCTCCTACAATGAGCAGTTCTTC.

This clone was detected only a few times. As DNA, the CDR3 is TGTGCCAGCTCACCTCAGGGGAGGAACACTGAAGCTTTCTTT. Translating gives CASSPQGRNTEAFF. The J gene is TRBJ1-1, the V gene TRBV18; possible D gene TRBD1, 6 bases. Germline CDR1 is KGHSH and CDR2 is LQKENI. There are 14 residues in the CDR3. With 3 bases removed from V and 1 base from J, the gap between germline ends came to 9 bases.

The rearrangement uses TRBV6-5 and TRBJ1-1, with D possibly being TRBD1 (5 bases). Trimming removed 6 bases at V and 1 base at J, with 9 bases between. The length of the CDR3 is 13 residues. CDR1 and CDR2 from the germline V gene are MNHEY and SVGAGI. This CDR3 reads CASRYTGNTEAFF. The CDR3 DNA reads TGTGCCAGCAGATATACAGGGAACACTGAAGCTTTCTTT.

Note on this clone: The same CDR3 is also encoded by other DNA sequences in this sample. The chain employs TRBV5-1 and TRBJ1-1; 9 nucleotides line up with TRBD1. The J segment lost 6 bases and the V segment lost 2 bases, leaving 5 bases of the junction unmatched. The CDR3 runs 14 residues. Germline V gene lookup returns CDR1 SGHRS and CDR2 YFSETQ. As DNA, the CDR3 is TGCGCCAGCAGCTTAGACAGGGGGATAGCTGAAGCTTTCTTT. This encodes CASSLDRGIAEAFF.

A note on this clone: At one boundary the junction diverges from the germline segment, which might be a read error. Other DNA sequences in this specimen translate into the identical CDR3. The chain combines TRBV6-5 with TRBJ1-6; no clear D. Germline V gives CDR1 MNHEY, CDR2 SVGAGI. The CDR3 runs 15 residues. CDR3 nucleotides: TGTGCCAGCAGTTACGACACAAATTCAAATTCCCCCCTCCACTTT. Translated: CASSYDTNSNSPLHF.

The chain carries TRBV7-8 and TRBJ2-7, with TRBD2 as a possible D gene (6 bases). The germline CDR1 and CDR2 sequences are SGHVS and FQNEAQ. The CDR3 spans 11 residues. V was cut by 0 bases and J by 9 bases, with 6 bases left in between. The CDR3 protein is CASSLAGGQYF. DNA of the CDR3: TGTGCCAGCAGCTTAGCGGGGGGGCAGTACTTC. The whole variable domain, filled in from reference TRBV7-8 and TRBJ2-7, reads GAGVSQSPRYKVAKRGQDVALRCDPISGHVSLFWYQQALGQGPEFLTYFQNEAQLDKSGLPSDRFFAERPEGSVSTLKIQRTQQEDSAVYLCASSLAGGQYFGPGTRLTVT.

This chain joins TRBV5-1 and TRBJ1-3; no clear D. The CDR3 length is 16 residues. V dropped 0 bases and J dropped 0 bases, with 10 bases sitting between them. CDR1 SGHRS and CDR2 YFSETQ come from the germline V gene. CDR3 nucleotides: TGCGCCAGCAGCTTGGATGGCACCCTCTCTGGAAACACCATATATTTT. Encoded protein: CASSLDGTLSGNTIYF.

CDR3 residues: CASSDLAGTPYEQYF. Here the CDR3 DNA reads TGCGCCAGCAGTGATCTAGCGGGGACCCCCTACGAGCAGTACTTC. The chain uses TRBV10-1 and TRBJ2-7, with TRBD2 matching 9 bases. The junction had 5 bases not matched to a gene; V was cut back by 3 bases and J by 2 bases. Germline CDR1 is WNHNN and CDR2 is SYGVQD (reference sequence). The CDR3 covers 15 residues.

The gene calls are TRBV2 and TRBJ1-5, with a possible D match to TRBD1 (5 bases). The germline CDR1 and CDR2 sequences are SNHLY and FYNNEI. This CDR3 region has 16 residues. V lost 6 bases to trimming and J lost 0 bases, with 15 bases between them. In nucleotides, the CDR3 is TGTGCCAGCAGAGGAAGACAGTCCCTTAGCAATCAGCCCCAGCATTTT. Encoded protein: CASRGRQSLSNQPQHF.

J is TRBJ2-7 and V is TRBV7-9; D is perhaps TRBD1 (6 bases). The CDR3 length is 15 residues. Germline CDR1 and CDR2: SEHNR and FQNEAQ (reference sequence). Trimming stripped 3 bases from V and 5 bases from J, with 17 bases between. The CDR3 sequence: CASSLDRIDDHEQYF. The CDR3 coding sequence is TGTGCCAGCAGCTTGGACAGAATCGATGACCACGAGCAGTACTTC.

The J gene is TRBJ1-4, the V gene TRBV7-9; 8 positions match TRBD1. The germline CDR1 and CDR2 sequences are SEHNR and FQNEAQ (reference sequence). V lost 5 bases to trimming and J lost 0 bases; unmatched junction nucleotides: 11. The CDR3 runs to 18 residues. The CDR3 DNA sequence: TGTGCCAGCAGCCCCGGACAGGGTGGGGTTGCAACTAATGAAAAACTGTTTTTT. Its translation is CASSPGQGGVATNEKLFF.

The rearrangement links TRBV7-9 to TRBJ2-3, with 7 bases matching TRBD1. The V gene end was trimmed by 5 bases and the J gene end by 4 bases; junction bases not matched to a gene: 6. The germline gives CDR1 SEHNR, CDR2 FQNEAQ (reference sequence). The CDR3 spans 14 residues. CDR3 loop: CASSPRQGPDTQYF. The CDR3 DNA is TGTGCCAGCAGCCCGCGACAGGGCCCAGATACGCAGTATTTT.

The chain joins TRBV2 to TRBJ1-5; TRBD1 matches at 8 bases. The germline V gene encodes CDR1 SNHLY and CDR2 FYNNEI. CDR3 length: 15 residues. Unmatched junction bases numbered 7, after V lost 6 bases and J lost 3 bases. Written as DNA, the CDR3 is TGTGCCAGCAGGGGAAACAGGGGGACCAATCAGCCCCAGCATTTT. Translating gives CASRGNRGTNQPQHF.

The chain couples TRBV13 to TRBJ1-2; no firm D call. The germline V gene encodes CDR1 PRHDT and CDR2 FYEKMQ (reference sequence). The V end was cut by 1 base, the J end by 6 bases, with 9 bases between. The CDR3 totals 13 residues. The CDR3 DNA reads as TGTGCCAGCAGCTTAGCCGGGTTCGATGGCTACACCTTC. This translates into CASSLAGFDGYTF.

The CDR3 loop reads CASSRDSGNQPQHF. CDR3 DNA: TGTGCCAGCAGCCGTGACTCGGGCAATCAGCCCCAGCATTTT. This chain links TRBV2 with TRBJ1-5, with D unclear. V was cut by 6 bases and J by 2 bases, with 11 bases left in between. Germline V gene data show CDR1 as SNHLY and CDR2 as FYNNEI. This CDR3 has 14 amino acids. The variable domain in full, with the rest retrieved from reference TRBV2 and TRBJ1-5, is EPEVTQTPSHQVTQMGQEVILRCVPISNHLYFYWYRQILGQKVEFLVSFYNNEISEKSEIFDDQFSVERPDGSNFTLKIRSTKLEDSAMYFCASSRDSGNQPQHFGDGTRLSIL.

The chain has TRBV6-5 and TRBJ1-2; D call uncertain. Trimming removed 2 bases from V and 2 bases from J, with 12 bases in between. Germline CDR1 reads MNHEY; CDR2 reads SVGAGI. The CDR3 extends over 15 amino acids. CDR3: CASSYRAGWNYGYTF. The CDR3 nucleotides are TGTGCCAGCAGTTACAGAGCAGGTTGGAACTATGGCTACACCTTC.

The chain has TRBV6-1 and TRBJ2-7; 9 bases fit TRBD2. This CDR3 spans 15 amino acids. CDR1 and CDR2 from the germline V gene are MNHNS and SASEGT. The junction had 11 bases not matched to a gene; V was cut back by 4 bases and J by 7 bases. The CDR3 coding sequence is TGTGCCAGCAGTGGGACCTCAGCGGGAGGAAGAGAGCAGTACTTC. Protein sequence: CASSGTSAGGREQYF.

This clone came up a few times. The chain combines TRBV6-5 with TRBJ1-4, with TRBD1 as a possible D gene (6 bases). Per germline, CDR1 MNHEY and CDR2 SVGAGI. The CDR3 contains 15 residues. Deletions cut 2 bases from V and 4 bases from J, with 11 bases between. The CDR3 loop is CASSYKGGFNEKLFF. CDR3 nucleotides: TGTGCCAGCAGTTACAAGGGGGGGTTTAATGAAAAACTGTTTTTT.

This sequence joins TRBV2 and TRBJ2-5; 13 nucleotides match TRBD2. Germline assignment: CDR1 SNHLY and CDR2 FYNNEI. J lost 4 bases, V lost 8 bases, and 7 bases had no gene match. The CDR3 is 15 amino acids. The CDR3: CASGRLAGGLETQYF. The DNA for the CDR3 is TGTGCCAGCGGTAGACTAGCGGGAGGCTTAGAGACCCAGTACTTC.

The chain carries TRBV2 and TRBJ2-7; D might be TRBD2 (6 bases). CDR1 is SNHLY, CDR2 FYNNEI, per germline. The ends were cut back, 3 bases at V and 4 bases at J, with 13 bases in the middle. The CDR3 loop spans 14 amino acids. The CDR3 DNA follows: TGTGCCAGCAGTGATCGGGAGTTAGTATACGAGCAGTACTTC. Its protein product is CASSDRELVYEQYF.

The genes are TRBV6-5 and TRBJ2-3, with 8 nucleotides matching TRBD2. The CDR3 has 14 amino acids. V was pared by 7 bases and J by 6 bases, with 9 bases of the junction left unmatched. The V gene's germline CDR1 is MNHEY and CDR2 SVGAGI. The CDR3 loop reads CASKAGDPPDTQYF. The CDR3 DNA sequence: TGTGCCAGCAAAGCGGGAGACCCCCCGGATACGCAGTATTTT.

This clone occurred a few times. The chain links TRBV6-1 to TRBJ2-2; the D gene is possibly TRBD2 (6 bases). This CDR3 has 13 amino acids. The V end was cut by 4 bases, the J end by 7 bases, with 10 bases between. The germline V gene encodes CDR1 MNHNS and CDR2 SASEGT. This CDR3 reads CASSGTMHGELFF. The CDR3 region has the DNA TGTGCCAGCAGTGGGACTATGCACGGGGAGCTGTTTTTT.

V gene TRBV30 combines with J gene TRBJ2-7; a possible D gene is TRBD1 (7 bases). The CDR3 length is 16 residues. V dropped 0 bases and J dropped 2 bases, with 17 bases sitting between them. The germline gives CDR1 GTSNPN, CDR2 SVGIG (reference sequence). CDR3 amino acids: CAWSVRRQGGTYEQYF. In DNA, the CDR3 is TGTGCCTGGAGTGTACGTCGACAGGGAGGCACCTACGAGCAGTACTTC.

This chain joins TRBV9 and TRBJ2-3; 11 bases agree with TRBD2. The CDR3 sequence is 18 residues long. J lost 0 bases, V lost 0 bases, and 6 bases had no gene match. Germline-derived CDR1 and CDR2 are SGDLS and YYNGEE. The CDR3 here is CASSVGSSGGESTDTQYF. The CDR3 coding sequence is TGTGCCAGCAGCGTAGGAAGTAGCGGGGGGGAAAGCACAGATACGCAGTATTTT.

Of note for this clone: The sample holds other DNA sequences that translate to the same CDR3. The chain uses TRBV30 and TRBJ1-2; 7 nucleotides line up with TRBD1. The CDR3 has 11 residues. V trimming: 3 bases; J trimming: 7 bases; junction bases outside the gene matches: 2. In germline, CDR1 is GTSNPN, CDR2 SVGIG (reference sequence). CDR3 DNA: TGTGCCTGGAGCACAGGGGTTGGCTACACCTTC. Translated: CAWSTGVGYTF.

This clone appeared a few times. This sequence joins TRBV19 and TRBJ2-3; 10 bases line up with TRBD2. From germline, CDR1 is LNHDA and CDR2 SQIVND (reference sequence). This CDR3 has 17 amino acids. V was pared by 0 bases and J by 1 base, with 4 bases of the junction left unmatched. The CDR3 sequence is CASSIDIAGGGTDTQYF. CDR3 nucleotides: TGTGCCAGTAGTATAGACATAGCGGGGGGCGGCACAGATACGCAGTATTTT.